The present T cell receptor (beta chain) was sequenced within a study of CD8+ T cells in alopecia areata. Overall study: Tofacitinib administration to treated patients was oral, at 5 to 10 mg twice daily.

As to this clone: Its target is not known.

After isolation, RNA underwent reverse transcription to generate cDNA as the sequencing template. TCRdb keeps only in-frame clones here, not all; method: immunoSEQ multiplex PCR. The table lists 110,000 to 150,000 clones, roughly 50% of them singletons. General study findings and limits: Possibly because of HLA-related factors, TCR sharing was less clear across patients than in mice.

Specimens obtained from alopecia areata patients comprised lesional scalp punch biopsies and peripheral blood. Germline V gene lookup returns CDR1 MDHEN and CDR2 SYDVKM. This CDR3 is 15 amino acids long. V was clipped by 5 bases and J by 4 bases; unmatched bases: 10. This clonotype originated in a human donor with alopecia areata. Sequencing used CD4+ T cells sorted from blood, obtained at week 0. This chain joins TRBV28 and TRBJ2-7, with 8 bases matching TRBD1. The CDR3 here is CASSPWGTGMYEQYF. DNA for the CDR3: TGTGCCAGCAGTCCATGGGGGACAGGAATGTACGAGCAGTACTTC.